This passage covers 8 T cell receptor beta chains from one sample sequenced in a study of radiotherapy plus CTLA-4 blockade in lung cancer. Sequenced by immunoSEQ multiplex PCR; TCRdb stores in-frame clones only, minus some. The profile shows about 51,000 clones, roughly 77% of them singletons. Material: peripheral blood, obtained from a patient treated with radiotherapy plus ipilimumab. These receptors were collected from a human donor with non-small cell lung cancer who had a complete response to radiotherapy plus ipilimumab.

The V call is TRBV27, the J call TRBJ1-3; 7 bases align to TRBD1. The CDR3 length is 16 residues. The V segment lost 4 bases and the J segment 4 bases; nucleotides outside the gene matches: 10. The germline V gene has CDR1 MNHEY and CDR2 SMNVEV (reference sequence). The CDR3 here is CASSSQQRGPGNTIYF. The CDR3 DNA reads as TGTGCCAGCAGTTCGCAACAGAGGGGGCCGGGAAACACCATATATTTT.

The chain joins TRBV19 to TRBJ2-7; 8 nucleotides agree with TRBD2. The germline V gene encodes CDR1 LNHDA and CDR2 SQIVND (reference sequence). There are 16 residues in the CDR3. With V trimmed by 5 bases and J by 4 bases, 13 bases remained unmatched. CDR3 loop: CASSDPRSGVGYEQYF. As DNA, the CDR3 is TGTGCCAGTAGTGACCCCCGTAGCGGGGTTGGTTACGAGCAGTACTTC.

This chain connects TRBV30 to TRBJ1-3, with a possible D match to TRBD1 (6 bases). The CDR3 sequence is 14 residues long. Germline V lookup: CDR1 GTSNPN, CDR2 SVGIG (reference sequence). Trimming took off 0 bases at V and 5 bases at J, with 11 bases between the two ends. In nucleotides, the CDR3 is TGTGCCTGGAGTGTACCCAGGGGAAGAAACACCATATATTTT. Amino acids: CAWSVPRGRNTIYF.

The chain combines TRBV7-9 with TRBJ1-2; D call uncertain. This CDR3 is built from 14 residues. Trimming removed 1 base from V and 2 bases from J, with 8 bases in between. Germline V gene data show CDR1 as SEHNR and CDR2 as FQNEAQ (reference sequence). CDR3 in amino acids: CASSLDSTNYGYTF. The CDR3 nucleotides read TGTGCCAGCAGCTTAGACAGTACGAACTATGGCTACACCTTC. Supplemented by reference TRBV7-9 and TRBJ1-2, the full variable domain reads DTGVSQNPRHKITKRGQNVTFRCDPISEHNRLYWYRQTLGQGPEFLTYFQNEAQLEKSRLLSDRFSAERPKGSFSTLEIQRTEQGDSAMYLCASSLDSTNYGYTFGSGTRLTVV.

The rearrangement links TRBV18 to TRBJ1-2, with TRBD1 matching over 7 bases. Germline loops: CDR1 KGHSH, CDR2 LQKENI. V lost 3 bases and J lost 8; bases outside the gene matches: 9. This CDR3 region has 14 residues. CDR3 loop: CASSPGQTEVGYTF. The CDR3 DNA reads as TGTGCCAGCTCACCGGGACAGACAGAAGTAGGCTACACCTTC.

The table lists this clone with a few counts. The rearrangement links TRBV11-3 to TRBJ2-3, with 9 nucleotides matching TRBD2. The J segment lost 5 bases and the V segment lost 5 bases, leaving 8 bases of the junction unmatched. Germline V gives CDR1 SGHNT, CDR2 YENEEA. The CDR3 has 15 residues. The CDR3 loop is CASSPIAGVVDTQYF. CDR3 nucleotides: TGTGCCAGCAGCCCTATAGCGGGAGTGGTAGATACGCAGTATTTT.

This sequence joins TRBV28 and TRBJ1-1; D possibly corresponds to TRBD1 (5 bases). The CDR3 is 18 residues long. In germline, CDR1 is MDHEN, CDR2 SYDVKM. Trimming shortened V by 0 bases and J by 1 base, and 18 bases separated the two germline ends. This CDR3 reads CASSLWGKRGVRNTEAFF. The CDR3 DNA sequence: TGTGCCAGCAGTTTATGGGGCAAGCGGGGGGTGAGGAACACTGAAGCTTTCTTT.

This clone turned up a few times. Other DNA sequences within the sample encode an identical CDR3. This chain uses TRBV7-2 with TRBJ1-1, with D possibly matching TRBD1 (6 bases). Trimming removed 6 bases at V and 5 bases at J, with 16 bases between. CDR1 is SGHTA and CDR2 is FQGNSA in the germline V gene. The CDR3 sequence is 14 residues long. In nucleotides, the CDR3 is TGTGCCAGCAGTCCCCAGGGGCGCAGGACTGAAGCTTTCTTT. Protein product: CASSPQGRRTEAFF.